This entry concerns a single TCR beta chain. This sample was included in a study of human thymus T cells. The repertoire was sequenced with immunoSEQ multiplex PCR; TCRdb's copy has only in-frame clones and lacks some. This repertoire shows some 80,000 clones, roughly 97% found once; its top ten account for 0.031%. Trimming removed 2 bases from V and 1 base from J, with 8 bases in between. In germline, CDR1 is ENHRY, CDR2 SYGVKD. This CDR3 has 14 amino acids. Corrective heart surgery yielded resections, and these provided the thymus tissue. The receptor's source is a boy less than two years old with a congenital heart defect but otherwise immunologically healthy. Sequencing used thymus tissue. The chain carries TRBV10-3 and TRBJ1-1; D is ambiguous. The CDR3 loop is CAISEENRNTEAFF. CDR3 DNA sequence: TGTGCCATCAGTGAGGAAAACAGGAACACTGAAGCTTTCTTT.